This TCR beta chain derives from a study of shared clonotypes between healthy human individuals. Study details: The donor group consisted of two women and three men, aged 18 to 49. Study findings and constraints: Sharing across four donors was highest in naive CD4 (roughly 5%) and lowest in memory CD8 (around 0.4%).

Once extracted for a subset, genomic DNA was divided evenly among several immunoSEQ plates. The assay was immunoSEQ multiplex PCR, and TCRdb's table has in-frame clones only and misses some. The repertoire holds hundreds of thousands of clones, with over 90% as singletons. CD8 cells classed as naive were CD45RO-negative and positively selected for CCR7, excluding terminally differentiated effector memory CD45RA+ cells. All the donors were Caucasian adults who lived in Nashville, Tennessee. CDR1 is LNHDA, CDR2 SQIVND, per germline (reference sequence). Trimming pared 1 base from V and 0 bases from J, leaving 13 bases between. This CDR3 is 16 amino acids long. With respect to this clone: Its antigen is undetermined.

J is TRBJ2-7 and V is TRBV19; maybe TRBD2 (6 bases). This receptor was identified in a young man in good health. The sequencing input was naive CD8+ T cells sorted from blood. The CDR3 is CASSIVGGLSSYEQYF. The CDR3 DNA is TGTGCCAGTAGTATAGTCGGGGGACTGAGCTCCTACGAGCAGTACTTC.